This T cell receptor beta chain was sequenced for a study of siplizumab effects on memory and regulatory T cells. Clones were read by immunoSEQ multiplex PCR, and TCRdb kept only the in-frame ones, dropping some. The sample lists 70,000 to 100,000 clones, 93% occurring once. For this clone: Its antigen is unknown.

General observations from the study: Neither a naive nor a memory phenotype was assignable to roughly 80-95% of proliferating CD4+ or CD8+ clones. Major contributors to the alloresponse seemed to be naive T cells, which also appeared more diverse than memory cells. Alloreactive sequences tracing back to unstimulated CD4+ memory cells were significantly reduced by siplizumab. Most alloreactive clones went unmapped to unstimulated subsets; only a minor fraction mapped.

This TCR came from a human donor in good health. The sample consisted of CD8+ T cells sorted from blood.

CDR3: CASSLVGQGNTEAFF. The CDR3 nucleotides are TGTGCCAGCAGCTTAGTAGGACAGGGGAACACTGAAGCTTTCTTT. The chain links TRBV7-9 to TRBJ1-1, with TRBD1 matching over 8 bases. The CDR3 has 15 amino acids. Trimming removed 1 base from V and 1 base from J; junction bases left unmatched: 2. Per the germline V gene, CDR1 is SEHNR and CDR2 is FQNEAQ (reference sequence).